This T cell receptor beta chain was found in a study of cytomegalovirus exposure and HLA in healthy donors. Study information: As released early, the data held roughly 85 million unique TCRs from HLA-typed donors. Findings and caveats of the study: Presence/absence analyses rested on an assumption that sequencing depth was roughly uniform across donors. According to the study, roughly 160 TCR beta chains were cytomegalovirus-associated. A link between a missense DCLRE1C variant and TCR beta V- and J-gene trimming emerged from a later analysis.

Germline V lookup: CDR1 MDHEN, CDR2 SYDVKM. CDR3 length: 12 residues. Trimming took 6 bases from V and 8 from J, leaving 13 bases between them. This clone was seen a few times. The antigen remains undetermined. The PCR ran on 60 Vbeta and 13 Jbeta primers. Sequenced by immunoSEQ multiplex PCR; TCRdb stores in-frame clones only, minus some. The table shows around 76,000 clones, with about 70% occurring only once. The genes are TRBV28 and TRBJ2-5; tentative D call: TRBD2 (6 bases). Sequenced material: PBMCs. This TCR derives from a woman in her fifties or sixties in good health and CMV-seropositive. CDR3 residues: CASSREANTQYF. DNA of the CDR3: TGTGCCAGCAGCAGGGAGGCGAACACCCAGTACTTC.